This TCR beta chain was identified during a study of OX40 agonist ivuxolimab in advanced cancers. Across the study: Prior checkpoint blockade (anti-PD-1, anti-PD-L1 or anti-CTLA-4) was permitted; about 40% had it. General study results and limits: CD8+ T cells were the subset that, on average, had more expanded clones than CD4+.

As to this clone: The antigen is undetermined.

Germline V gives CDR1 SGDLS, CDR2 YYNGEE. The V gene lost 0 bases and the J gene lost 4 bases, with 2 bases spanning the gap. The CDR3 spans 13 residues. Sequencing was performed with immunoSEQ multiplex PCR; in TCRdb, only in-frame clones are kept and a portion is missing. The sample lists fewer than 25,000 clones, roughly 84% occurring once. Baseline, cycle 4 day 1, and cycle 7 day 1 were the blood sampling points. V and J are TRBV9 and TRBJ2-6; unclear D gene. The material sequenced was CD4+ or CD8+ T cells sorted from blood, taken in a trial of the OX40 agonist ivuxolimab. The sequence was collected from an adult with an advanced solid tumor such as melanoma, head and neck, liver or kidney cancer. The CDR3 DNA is TGTGCCAGCAGCGTAGGAGGGGCCAACGTCCTGACTTTC. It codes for CASSVGGANVLTF. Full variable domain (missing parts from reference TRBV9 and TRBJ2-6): DSGVTQTPKHLITATGQRVTLRCSPRSGDLSVYWYQQSLDQGLQFLIQYYNGEERAKGNILERFSAQQFPDLHSELNLSSLELGDSALYFCASSVGGANVLTFGAGSRLTVL.